Here is one T cell receptor (beta chain) with its context. Its antigen is unknown. TCRdb ran MiXCR on the reads and lists one entry per CDR3 protein. Seen here are about 570,000 distinct CDR3 sequences, almost 40% observed once, and the top ten hold 48%. This CDR3 spans 13 amino acids. Deletions cut 1 base from V and 8 bases from J, with 10 bases between. The germline V gene encodes CDR1 LGHNA and CDR2 YSLEER. This record belongs to a study of T cell repertoires in cytomegalovirus infection. The overall study: Recently identified HLA-C-restricted CMV epitopes were among the peptides used. An indication of both CMV infection and matching HLA type came from public TCR beta signatures. Study-level results: HLA-C-restricted CMV-specific TCR beta clonotypes were dominant in the ex vivo response.

The rearrangement uses TRBV4-3 and TRBJ2-3; D is perhaps TRBD2 (5 bases). The receptor was isolated from a human donor in good health (CMV status not recorded). Some clones in this sample may be carry-over from other donors' samples. The sample consisted of cultured PBMCs, taken from culture after CMV antigen stimulation. Here the CDR3 DNA reads TGCGCCAGCAGCCAAGGCGCTGAGGGTACGCAGTATTTT. Translation: CASSQGAEGTQYF.